The 17 T cell receptor beta chains presented below share a single source sample, sequenced in a study of glioma-infiltrating T cells. Amplification of TCR alpha and beta CDR3 regions from RNA used iRepertoire nested multiplex PCR. TCRdb redid the calling of the multiplex PCR reads with MiXCR, one entry per CDR3 protein. The sample carries about 400,000 distinct CDR3 sequences, roughly 41% recorded once. Sequencing input: glioma tissue, nonneoplastic brain tissue, or PBMCs (not recorded which). The receptor set was obtained from a human donor with low-grade glioma or glioblastoma, undergoing nonglioma brain surgery, or in good health (not recorded which).

About this clonotype itself: A read error may explain this, as a much larger clone is one base away. The chain links TRBV20-1 to TRBJ2-1; no reliable D call. There are 14 residues in the CDR3. Germline CDR1 is DFQATT and CDR2 is SNEGSKA (reference sequence). The V and J ends lost 4 bases and 3 bases respectively, with 13 bases between them. As DNA, the CDR3 is TGCAGTGCTATTAATCGAAACCTCTACAATGAGCAGTTCTTC. Translating gives CSAINRNLYNEQFF.

Only a few counts were recorded for this clonotype. The V gene is TRBV29-1, the J gene TRBJ1-6; no clear D. CDR1 is SQVTM, CDR2 ANQGSEA, per germline. V dropped 4 bases and J dropped 7 bases, with 8 bases sitting between them. The CDR3 length is 12 residues. The CDR3 DNA reads TGCAGCGTTGTTGAAGGGAATTCACCCCTCCACTTT. Protein sequence: CSVVEGNSPLHF.

As DNA, the CDR3 is TGCAGCGTTGACCTCCCGGGACTAGCGGGAGAGCAGTACTTC. Its translation: CSVDLPGLAGEQYF. The J gene is TRBJ2-7, the V gene TRBV29-1; 13 bases match TRBD2. V was clipped by 3 bases and J by 7 bases; unmatched bases: 6. The CDR3 spans 14 residues. Germline CDR1 and CDR2: SQVTM and ANQGSEA.

About this clonotype itself: At one end, the junction sequence differs from germline, possibly due to a read error. The chain couples TRBV28 to TRBJ1-4; possible D gene TRBD1, 5 bases. CDR1 is MDHEN and CDR2 is SYDVKM in the germline V gene. CDR3 length: 14 residues. The CDR3 region is CASSFGGEEKNLFF. The DNA for the CDR3 is TGTGCCAGCAGTTTCGGGGGGGAAGAGAAAAATCTGTTTTTT.

CDR3 DNA sequence: TGCAGTGCTAGAGAGTGGGGTGCTGTAGTTCGAACTACGCGGCCCCAGCATTTT. Encoded protein: CSAREWGAVVRTTRPQHF. This chain joins TRBV20-1 and TRBJ1-5; D gene ambiguous. CDR3 length: 18 amino acids. The V and J ends lost 0 bases and 9 bases respectively, with 27 bases between them. Per the germline V gene, CDR1 is DFQATT and CDR2 is SNEGSKA (reference sequence).

V usage is TRBV27 and J usage is TRBJ1-6; perhaps TRBD1 as D (5 bases). There are 16 residues in the CDR3. CDR1 and CDR2 (germline): MNHEY, SMNVEV (reference sequence). The V gene lost 2 bases and the J gene lost 0 bases, with 8 bases spanning the gap. The CDR3: CASSLDGGSYNSPLHF. CDR3 sequence (DNA): TGTGCCAGCAGTTTAGATGGGGGCTCCTATAATTCACCCCTCCACTTT.

This rearrangement joins TRBV6-2 or TRBV6-3 to TRBJ2-5; D uncertain. Germline V gene lookup returns CDR1 MNHEY and CDR2 SVGEGT. V was pared by 8 bases and J by 5 bases, with 15 bases between. This CDR3 spans 13 amino acids. The CDR3 here is CASWRMSGETQYF. CDR3 in DNA: TGTGCCAGCTGGAGAATGTCAGGCGAGACCCAGTACTTC.

The chain couples TRBV7-9 to TRBJ2-5, with D perhaps TRBD2 (6 bases). Germline CDR1 is SEHNR and CDR2 is FQNEAQ (reference sequence). With 5 bases removed from V and 2 bases from J, the gap between germline ends came to 15 bases. The CDR3 spans 15 residues. The CDR3 reads CASSTAGTLQETQYF. Here the CDR3 DNA reads TGTGCCAGCAGCACGGCCGGGACTTTACAAGAGACCCAGTACTTC.

This clonotype showed up just a few times. The CDR3 sequence is CASIGGAIPYGYTF. The CDR3 nucleotides are TGTGCCAGTATCGGCGGGGCGATCCCCTATGGCTACACCTTC. The chain joins TRBV19 to TRBJ1-2; perhaps TRBD1 as D (5 bases). The CDR3 consists of 14 residues. Germline values: CDR1 LNHDA, CDR2 SQIVND (reference sequence). V lost 7 bases, J lost 4 bases, and 16 bases lay in between.

As for this clonotype: Just one base apart from a much larger clone, this may be a read error. The J gene is TRBJ1-2, the V gene TRBV6-2 or TRBV6-3; no clear D gene. The length of the CDR3 is 15 residues. Germline CDR1 is MNHEY and CDR2 is SVGEGT. Trimming removed 5 bases from V and 7 bases from J, with 20 bases in between. CDR3 sequence (DNA): TGTGCCAGCAGTAAACGGGTCGAAAGGAGACGTGGCTACACCTTC. Protein: CASSKRVERRRGYTF.

This clonotype was observed at least ten times. The gene calls are TRBV6-2 or TRBV6-3 and TRBJ1-1; D is unclear. The CDR3 runs to 12 residues. V lost 11 bases and J lost 1, with 11 bases in between. CDR1 is MNHEY and CDR2 is SVGEGT in the germline V gene. As DNA, the CDR3 is TGTGCCTGTCGGACGGCGAACACTGAAGCTTTCTTT. Protein product: CACRTANTEAFF.

Concerning this clonotype: A read error may be the cause here, since a much bigger clone is one base away. This chain uses TRBV20-1 with TRBJ1-2, with 7 bases aligning to TRBD1. Germline trimming cut 4 bases from V and 5 bases from J; bases unmatched to any gene: 16. This CDR3 spans 16 amino acids. Germline V gene data show CDR1 as DFQATT and CDR2 as SNEGSKA (reference sequence). CDR3 protein: CSANRDLLRGPYGYTF. For the CDR3, the DNA is TGCAGTGCTAACCGGGACTTACTAAGGGGGCCTTATGGCTACACCTTC.

There are a few counts of this clonotype. The V call is TRBV7-2, the J call TRBJ2-7; no firm D call. Germline CDR1 and CDR2: SGHTA and FQGNSA. V shed 6 bases and J shed 4 bases, with 13 bases lying between them. This CDR3 contains 13 residues. Here the CDR3 DNA reads TGTGCCAGCAGTGCTCCCAATTTTTACGAGCAGTACTTC. Translating it yields CASSAPNFYEQYF.

The gene calls are TRBV2 and TRBJ2-5; D is ambiguous. Germline loops: CDR1 SNHLY, CDR2 FYNNEI. The CDR3 covers 12 residues. Trimming cost V 10 bases and J 4 bases, with 13 bases left between them. The CDR3 region is CATDRWAETQYF. In DNA, the CDR3 is TGTGCCACCGATCGCTGGGCAGAGACCCAGTACTTC.

Only a few counts were recorded for this clonotype. This sequence joins TRBV28 and TRBJ2-7, with 10 positions matching TRBD1. Germline-derived CDR1 and CDR2 are MDHEN and SYDVKM. With V trimmed by 6 bases and J by 2 bases, 10 bases remained unmatched. The CDR3 sequence is 16 residues long. The DNA for the CDR3 is TGTGCCAGCAGCCCTACCTCCGGGACAGGGGCCTACGAGCAGTACTTC. Amino acid sequence: CASSPTSGTGAYEQYF.

This chain joins TRBV7-2 and TRBJ1-6, with TRBD1 as a possible D gene (6 bases). V was shortened by 6 bases and J by 0 bases, with 12 bases between the two germline ends. The germline CDR1 and CDR2 sequences are SGHTA and FQGNSA. The CDR3 is 16 amino acids. CDR3 coding DNA: TGTGCCAGCAGTGGGGGGCCCAGCTCCTATAATTCACCCCTCCACTTT. Encoded protein: CASSGGPSSYNSPLHF.

This clonotype showed up just a few times. The chain is built from TRBV7-9 and TRBJ1-6; 10 bases are shared with TRBD1. Germline-derived CDR1 and CDR2 are SEHNR and FQNEAQ (reference sequence). This CDR3 comprises 16 residues. J gave up 6 bases and V 3 bases, and 5 bases lay outside the gene matches. The DNA for the CDR3 is TGTGCCAGCAGCTTGCCACGGGACAGGGGTAATTCACCCCTCCACTTT. Its protein is CASSLPRDRGNSPLHF.